This note documents a single T cell receptor (beta chain) sequence. Its binding antigen is unknown. As encoded in the germline V gene (reference sequence), CDR1 is DFQATT while CDR2 is SNEGSKA. From the cysteine through the phenylalanine, the CDR3 covers 14 amino acids. DNA is not on record. This entry belongs to a study of monozygotic twins with inflammatory bowel disease (dated by TCRdb to the late 2010s). Background for the entire study: The full study comprised 28 monozygotic twin pairs: nine German pairs (four IBD-concordant, five IBD-discordant) and 19 IBD-discordant Danish pairs. The search for disease-associated traits relied mainly on comparing IBD patients with their genetically identical healthy co-twins within discordant pairs. Each individual had, on average, about 151 000 unique TCRalpha sequences and 181 000 unique TCRbeta sequences available for analysis. Broad study findings and their caveats: Repertoire similarity did not differ between concordant and discordant twins, possibly due to limited statistical power. Because patients were on differing immunosuppressive treatments, the repertoires may have picked up extra background noise and inter-individual variability. Different T cell subtypes could not be distinguished in the analysis. No single strong signal or clonotype linked to IBD turned up in the results, so the idea that one exists was not supported. A decrease in TCRbeta repertoire diversity, as measured by inverse Simpson index, was observed in IBD patients compared with their healthy co-twins. Compared with healthy twins, IBD patients had fewer clonotypes in common with other individuals, a difference most pronounced in patients showing signs of disease activity.

From each donor, an approximately 2.7 ml peripheral blood sample was collected into PAXgene tubes and kept at -80 degrees C. Without any T cell sorting, total RNA was extracted from whole blood using the PAXgene blood miRNA kit on an automated QIAcube. Peripheral blood from monozygotic twin pairs concordant or discordant for inflammatory bowel disease was subjected to deep TCRalpha and TCRbeta repertoire profiling with unique molecular barcoding. Smoking habits were recorded for all twin pairs, and each individual was classified as a current, former or never smoker. The method behind the library was 5' RACE. Each TCR library was prepared from about 3,300 ng of total RNA. For each sample, cDNA was synthesized in eight separate reactions using SMARTScribe reverse transcriptase. During cDNA synthesis, template switching was used to introduce unique molecular identifiers that contained a 6-nucleotide sample barcode. Two nested PCRs of approximately 16 and 10 cycles amplified the TCRalpha and TCRbeta cDNA, and bead purification followed each PCR. Before amplification, the cDNA was treated with uracil DNA-glycosylase and purified using the QIAquick PCR purification kit. The second PCR was the step at which Illumina TruSeq-compatible adapters and sample-specific barcodes were added. TapeStation and Qubit were used to check library quality and concentration, and approximately 5.4 ng of each library was pooled. The pooled libraries were sequenced with 2 x 100 bp reads and custom sequencing primers on an Illumina HiSeq2500 single-index Rapid Run. On the study's bioinformatics: MiGEC version 1.2.6 was used for UMI-based consensus assembly, which corrected PCR and sequencing errors. V(D)J alignment, clonotype assembly and CDR3 extraction were performed with MiXCR version 2.1.1. Normalisation of gene usage, clonotype sharing and MAIT/NKT TCR abundance was achieved by analysing the top 1000, 10 000 and 20 000 clonotypes per sample. Diversity was computed as the inverse Simpson index with the vegan R package after downsampling to 27 000 UMIs. Paired Mann-Whitney U tests were applied to discordant twin pairs, and Benjamini-Hochberg correction was used for multiple testing. TCRdb reprocessed the reads and provides one entry for every CDR3 protein sequence; no DNA is given. The V and J calls reflect TCRdb's pipeline rather than the authors' work. This sample's table has entries for about 380,000 distinct CDR3 sequences. The ten biggest clones cover just over 2.5% of the sample.

The specimen sequenced was blood. This receptor chain uses TRBV20-1 and TRBJ2-1. The receptor was isolated from a human donor with ulcerative colitis or Crohn's disease, or a healthy co-twin of an affected twin (not recorded which). CDR3 reads: CSAQHGYSYNEQFF.